The source of this T cell receptor (beta chain) is a study of response to subunit inactivated influenza vaccine. TCRdb itself ran the RT-PCR reads through MiXCR, one entry per CDR3 protein. Of about 520,000 distinct CDR3 sequences listed, about 7.2% were seen once; the top ten hold around 13%. A few counts support this clonotype. Specimen: PBMCs from blood, collected around 25 months after vaccination. The receptor was derived from a man aged 50 to 75 who received an inactivated influenza vaccine.

The CDR3 region has the DNA TGTGCCTGGAGTTGGTACTTCACAGATACGCAGTATTTT. It translates to CAWSWYFTDTQYF. The rearrangement uses TRBV30 and TRBJ2-3; D remains unclear. V lost 2 bases and J lost 2, with 8 bases in between. CDR3 size: 13 residues. Germline V gives CDR1 GTSNPN, CDR2 SVGIG (reference sequence).